This paragraph reports one T cell receptor (beta chain). What it binds is not known. As handled by the study authors: There were rare matches between patient CD8+ clones larger than 1% and published virus-specific TCRB sequences. Sequencing used immunoSEQ multiplex PCR; TCRdb keeps in-frame clones, though not all of them. D and trimming come from the DNA, and the V and J calls and clone size come from that table. This repertoire shows approximately 18,000 clones, 80% found once; its top ten account for roughly 9.4%. The data were obtained in a study of somatic mutations in cytotoxic T cells in rheumatoid arthritis. Study at large: Patient blood (less than 32 ml EDTA) was drawn right after diagnosis, before any treatment. Overall study results and limits: The study found no significant difference in CD8+ T-cell clonality between rheumatoid arthritis patients and age-matched healthy controls. Within the rheumatoid arthritis patients, CD8+ clonality went up as age increased (Spearman r of about 0.52). The same was not true of the healthy controls.

This CDR3 contains 18 residues. V was pared by 2 bases and J by 5 bases, with 12 bases of the junction left unmatched. Per the germline V gene, CDR1 is SGHTA and CDR2 is FQGNSA. Specimen: CD8+ T cells sorted from blood. The V gene is TRBV7-2, the J gene TRBJ1-5; 10 nucleotides line up with TRBD1. The receptor was derived from an adult with rheumatoid arthritis. CDR3 residues: CASSLFSGGQGSYQPQHF. In DNA, the CDR3 is TGTGCCAGCAGCTTATTCTCCGGGGGACAGGGGTCCTATCAGCCCCAGCATTTT.